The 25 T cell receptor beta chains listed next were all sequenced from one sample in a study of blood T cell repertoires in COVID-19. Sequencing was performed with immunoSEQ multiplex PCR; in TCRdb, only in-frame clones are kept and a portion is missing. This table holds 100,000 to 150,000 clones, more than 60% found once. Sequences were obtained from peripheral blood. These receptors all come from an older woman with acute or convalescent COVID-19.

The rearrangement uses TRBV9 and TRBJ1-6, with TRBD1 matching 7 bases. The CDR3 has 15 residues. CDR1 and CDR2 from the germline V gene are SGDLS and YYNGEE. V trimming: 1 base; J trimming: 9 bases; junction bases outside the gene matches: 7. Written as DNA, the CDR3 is TGTGCCAGCAGCGTAACCGGGACAGTTGGTTCACCCCTCCACTTT. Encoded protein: CASSVTGTVGSPLHF.

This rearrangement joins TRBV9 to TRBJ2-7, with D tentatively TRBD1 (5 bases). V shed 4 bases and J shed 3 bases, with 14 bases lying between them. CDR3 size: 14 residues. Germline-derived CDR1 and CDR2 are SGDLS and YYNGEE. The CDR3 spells CASSPKMQGYEQYF. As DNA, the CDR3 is TGTGCCAGCAGCCCTAAAATGCAGGGCTACGAGCAGTACTTC.

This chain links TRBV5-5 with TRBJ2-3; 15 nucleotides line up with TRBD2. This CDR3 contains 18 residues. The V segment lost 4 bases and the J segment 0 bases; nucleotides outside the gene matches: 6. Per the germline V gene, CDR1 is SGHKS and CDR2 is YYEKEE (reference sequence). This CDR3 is CASSLGLAGGASTDTQYF. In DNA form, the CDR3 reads TGTGCCAGCAGCCTGGGACTAGCGGGAGGCGCGAGCACAGATACGCAGTATTTT.

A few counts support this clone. For the CDR3, the DNA is TGTGCCATCAGTCCTCGTGGGGGACAGGTTGACACCGGGGAGCTGTTTTTT. Residues: CAISPRGGQVDTGELFF. The gene calls are TRBV10-3 and TRBJ2-2, with 8 bases identical to TRBD1. Per germline, CDR1 ENHRY and CDR2 SYGVKD. The junction had 11 bases not matched to a gene; V was cut back by 5 bases and J by 3 bases. This CDR3 is 17 amino acids long.

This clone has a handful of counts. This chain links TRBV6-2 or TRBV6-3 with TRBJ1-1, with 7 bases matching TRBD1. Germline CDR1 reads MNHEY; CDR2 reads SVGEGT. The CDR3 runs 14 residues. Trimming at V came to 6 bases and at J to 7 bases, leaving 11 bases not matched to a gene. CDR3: CASSPRGQTYEAFF. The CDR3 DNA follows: TGTGCCAGCAGCCCCCGGGGACAGACCTATGAAGCTTTCTTT.

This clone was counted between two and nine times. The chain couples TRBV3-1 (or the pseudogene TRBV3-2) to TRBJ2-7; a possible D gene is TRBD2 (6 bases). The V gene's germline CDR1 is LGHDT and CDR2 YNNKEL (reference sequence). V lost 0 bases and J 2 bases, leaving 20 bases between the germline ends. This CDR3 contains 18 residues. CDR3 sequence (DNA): TGTGCCAGCAGCCAAGATAATTGGGGGGAGCCCCGAGCCTACGAGCAGTACTTC. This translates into CASSQDNWGEPRAYEQYF.

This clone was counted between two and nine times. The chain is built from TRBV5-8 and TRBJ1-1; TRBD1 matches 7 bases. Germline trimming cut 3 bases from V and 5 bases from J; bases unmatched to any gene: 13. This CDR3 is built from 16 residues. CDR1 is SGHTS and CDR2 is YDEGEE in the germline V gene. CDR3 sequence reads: CASSSGQIQGRTEAFF. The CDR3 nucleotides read TGTGCCAGCAGCTCGGGGCAGATACAGGGGAGGACTGAAGCTTTCTTT.

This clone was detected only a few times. The chain's CDR3 is CASRDAAATNEKLFF. In DNA, the CDR3 is TGTGCCAGCAGGGACGCAGCGGCAACTAATGAAAAACTGTTTTTT. The chain combines TRBV6-5 with TRBJ1-4; no reliable D call. V gave up 6 bases and J gave up 0 bases, with 11 bases separating them. The CDR3 has 15 residues. The V gene's germline CDR1 is MNHEY and CDR2 SVGAGI.

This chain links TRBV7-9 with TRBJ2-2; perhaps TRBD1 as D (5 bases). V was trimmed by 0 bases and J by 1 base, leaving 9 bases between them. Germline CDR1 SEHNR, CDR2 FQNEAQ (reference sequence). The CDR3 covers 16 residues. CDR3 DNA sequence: TGTGCCAGCAGCTTAGCGGGGCTTTTGAACACCGGGGAGCTGTTTTTT. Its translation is CASSLAGLLNTGELFF. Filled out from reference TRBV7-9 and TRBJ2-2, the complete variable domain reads DTGVSQNPRHKITKRGQNVTFRCDPISEHNRLYWYRQTLGQGPEFLTYFQNEAQLEKSRLLSDRFSAERPKGSFSTLEIQRTEQGDSAMYLCASSLAGLLNTGELFFGEGSRLTVL.

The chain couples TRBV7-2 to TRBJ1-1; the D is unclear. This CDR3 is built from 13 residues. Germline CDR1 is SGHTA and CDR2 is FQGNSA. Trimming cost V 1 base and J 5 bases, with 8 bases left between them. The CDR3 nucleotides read TGTGCCAGCAGCTTAGGAGGGCAAACTGAAGCTTTCTTT. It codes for CASSLGGQTEAFF.

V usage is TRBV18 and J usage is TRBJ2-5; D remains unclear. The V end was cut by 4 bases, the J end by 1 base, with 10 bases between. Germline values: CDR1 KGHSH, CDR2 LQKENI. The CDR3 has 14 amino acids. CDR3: CASSLDQAQETQYF. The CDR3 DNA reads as TGTGCCAGCTCACTTGATCAGGCCCAAGAGACCCAGTACTTC.

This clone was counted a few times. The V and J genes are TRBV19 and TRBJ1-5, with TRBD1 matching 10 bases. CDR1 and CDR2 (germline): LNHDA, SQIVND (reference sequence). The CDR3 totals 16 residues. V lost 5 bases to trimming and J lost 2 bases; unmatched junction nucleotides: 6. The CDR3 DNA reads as TGTGCCAGTAGTGGACAGGGGGGGTGGGGCAATCAGCCCCAGCATTTT. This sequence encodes CASSGQGGWGNQPQHF. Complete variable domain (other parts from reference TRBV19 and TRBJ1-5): DGGITQSPKYLFRKEGQNVTLSCEQNLNHDAMYWYRQDPGQGLRLIYYSQIVNDFQKGDIAEGYSVSREKKESFPLTVTSAQKNPTAFYLCASSGQGGWGNQPQHFGDGTRLSIL.

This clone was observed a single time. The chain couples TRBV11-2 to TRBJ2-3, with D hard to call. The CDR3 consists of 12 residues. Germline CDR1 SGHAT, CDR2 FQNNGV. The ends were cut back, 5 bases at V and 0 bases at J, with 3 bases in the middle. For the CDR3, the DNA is TGTGCCAGCAGCCCAAGCACAGATACGCAGTATTTT. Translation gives CASSPSTDTQYF.

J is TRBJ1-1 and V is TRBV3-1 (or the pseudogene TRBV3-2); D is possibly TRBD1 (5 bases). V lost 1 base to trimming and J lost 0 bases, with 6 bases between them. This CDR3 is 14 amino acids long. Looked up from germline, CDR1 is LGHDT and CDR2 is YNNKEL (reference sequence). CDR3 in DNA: TGTGCCAGCAGCCAAGCAGGGATGAACACTGAAGCTTTCTTT. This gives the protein CASSQAGMNTEAFF.

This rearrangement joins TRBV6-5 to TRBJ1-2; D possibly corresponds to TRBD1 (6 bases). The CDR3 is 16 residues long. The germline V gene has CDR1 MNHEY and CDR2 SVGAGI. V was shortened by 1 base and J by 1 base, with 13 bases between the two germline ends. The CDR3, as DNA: TGTGCCAGCAGTTACTGGGGGCAGGCCCGTAACTATGGCTACACCTTC. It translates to CASSYWGQARNYGYTF.

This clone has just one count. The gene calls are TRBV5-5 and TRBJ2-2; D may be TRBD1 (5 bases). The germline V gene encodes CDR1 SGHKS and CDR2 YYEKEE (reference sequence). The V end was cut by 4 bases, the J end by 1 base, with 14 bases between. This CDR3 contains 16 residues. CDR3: CASSPRVGVNTGELFF. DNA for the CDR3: TGTGCCAGCAGCCCACGGGTAGGGGTGAACACCGGGGAGCTGTTTTTT.

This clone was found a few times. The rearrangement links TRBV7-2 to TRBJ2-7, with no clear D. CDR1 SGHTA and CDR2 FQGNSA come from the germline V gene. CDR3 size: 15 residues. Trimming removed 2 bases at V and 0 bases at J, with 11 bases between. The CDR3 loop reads CASSLFPASSYEQYF. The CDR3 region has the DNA TGTGCCAGCAGCTTATTTCCAGCGAGCTCCTACGAGCAGTACTTC.

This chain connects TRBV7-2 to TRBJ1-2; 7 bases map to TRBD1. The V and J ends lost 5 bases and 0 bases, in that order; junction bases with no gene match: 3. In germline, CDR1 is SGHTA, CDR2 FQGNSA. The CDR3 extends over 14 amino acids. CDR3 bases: TGTGCCAGCAGCGTGACAGGGTCTAACTATGGCTACACCTTC. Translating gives CASSVTGSNYGYTF.

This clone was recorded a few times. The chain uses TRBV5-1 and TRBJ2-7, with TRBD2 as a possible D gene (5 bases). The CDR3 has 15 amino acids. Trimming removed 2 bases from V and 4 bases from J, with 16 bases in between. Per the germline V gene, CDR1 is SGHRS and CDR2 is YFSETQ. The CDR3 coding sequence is TGCGCCAGCAGCTTATCACGGGGTGCTAGGTACGAGCAGTACTTC. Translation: CASSLSRGARYEQYF.

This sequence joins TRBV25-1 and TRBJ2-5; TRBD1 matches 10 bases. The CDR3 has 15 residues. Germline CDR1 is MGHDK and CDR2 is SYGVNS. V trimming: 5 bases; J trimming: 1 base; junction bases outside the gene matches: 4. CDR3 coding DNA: TGTGCCAGCAGTCTCTGGACAGGGGGCCAAGAGACCCAGTACTTC. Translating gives CASSLWTGGQETQYF.

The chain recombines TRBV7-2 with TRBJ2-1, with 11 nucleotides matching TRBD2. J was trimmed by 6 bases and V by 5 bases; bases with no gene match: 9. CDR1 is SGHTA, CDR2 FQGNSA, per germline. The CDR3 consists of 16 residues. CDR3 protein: CASSPPTSGAGNEQFF. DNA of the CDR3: TGTGCCAGCAGCCCCCCGACTAGCGGGGCAGGCAATGAGCAGTTCTTC. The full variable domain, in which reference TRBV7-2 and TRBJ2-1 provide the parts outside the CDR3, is GAGVSQSPSNKVTEKGKDVELRCDPISGHTALYWYRQSLGQGLEFLIYFQGNSAPDKSGLPSDRFSAERTGGSVSTLTIQRTQQEDSAVYLCASSPPTSGAGNEQFFGPGTRLTVL.

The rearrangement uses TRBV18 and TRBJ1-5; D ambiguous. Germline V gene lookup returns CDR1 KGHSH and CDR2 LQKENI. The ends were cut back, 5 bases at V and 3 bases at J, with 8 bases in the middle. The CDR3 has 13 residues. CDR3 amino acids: CASSTQYNQPQHF. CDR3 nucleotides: TGTGCCAGCTCAACCCAGTACAATCAGCCCCAGCATTTT.

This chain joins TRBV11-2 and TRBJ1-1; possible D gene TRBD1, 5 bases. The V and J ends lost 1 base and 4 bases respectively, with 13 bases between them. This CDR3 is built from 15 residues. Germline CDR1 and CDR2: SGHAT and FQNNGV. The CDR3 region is CASSLAAQGGTEAFF. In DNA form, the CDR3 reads TGTGCCAGCAGCTTAGCGGCTCAGGGAGGCACTGAAGCTTTCTTT.

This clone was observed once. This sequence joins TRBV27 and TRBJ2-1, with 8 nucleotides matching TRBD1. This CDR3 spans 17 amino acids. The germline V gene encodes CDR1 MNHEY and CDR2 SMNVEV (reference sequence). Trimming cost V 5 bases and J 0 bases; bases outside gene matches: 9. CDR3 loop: CASSTRDRRNSYNEQFF. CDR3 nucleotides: TGTGCCAGCAGTACTAGGGACAGGAGAAACTCCTACAATGAGCAGTTCTTC.

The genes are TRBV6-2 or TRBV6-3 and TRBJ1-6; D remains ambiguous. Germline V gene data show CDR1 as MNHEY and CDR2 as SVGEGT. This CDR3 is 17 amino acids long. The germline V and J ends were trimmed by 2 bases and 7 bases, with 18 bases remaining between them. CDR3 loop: CASSYEETGLRNSPLHF. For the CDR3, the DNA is TGTGCCAGCAGTTACGAGGAAACCGGCCTGAGAAATTCACCCCTCCACTTT.